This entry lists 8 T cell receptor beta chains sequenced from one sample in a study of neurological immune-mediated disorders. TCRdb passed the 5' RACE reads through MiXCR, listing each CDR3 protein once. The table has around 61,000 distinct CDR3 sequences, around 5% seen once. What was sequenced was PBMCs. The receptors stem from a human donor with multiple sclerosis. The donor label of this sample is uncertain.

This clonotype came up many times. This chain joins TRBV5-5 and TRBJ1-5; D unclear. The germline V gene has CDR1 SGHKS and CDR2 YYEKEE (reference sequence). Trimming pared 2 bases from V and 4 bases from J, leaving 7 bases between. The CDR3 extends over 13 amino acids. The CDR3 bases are TGTGCCAGCAGCTTTCGGGAGAATCAGCCCCAGCATTTT. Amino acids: CASSFRENQPQHF.

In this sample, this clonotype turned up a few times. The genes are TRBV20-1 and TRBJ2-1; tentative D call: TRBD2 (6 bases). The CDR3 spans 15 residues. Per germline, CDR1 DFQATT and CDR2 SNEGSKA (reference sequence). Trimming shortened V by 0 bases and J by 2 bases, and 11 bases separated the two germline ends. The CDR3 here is CSARENGGAYNEQFF. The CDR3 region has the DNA TGCAGTGCTAGAGAAAACGGGGGTGCCTACAATGAGCAGTTCTTC.

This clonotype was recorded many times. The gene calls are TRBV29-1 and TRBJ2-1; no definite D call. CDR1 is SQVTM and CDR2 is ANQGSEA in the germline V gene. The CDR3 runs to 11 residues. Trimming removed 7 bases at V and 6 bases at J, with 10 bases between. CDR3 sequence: CSARPGNEQFF. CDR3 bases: TGCAGCGCCCGGCCCGGCAATGAGCAGTTCTTC.

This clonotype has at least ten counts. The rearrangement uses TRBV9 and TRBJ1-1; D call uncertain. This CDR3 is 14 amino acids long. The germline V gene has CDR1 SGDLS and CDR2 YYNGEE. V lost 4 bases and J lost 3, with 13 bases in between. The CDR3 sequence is CASSSPLRDTEAFF. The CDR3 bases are TGTGCCAGCAGCTCCCCCCTGAGGGACACTGAAGCTTTCTTT.

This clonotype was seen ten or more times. CDR3: CASSPRGGPLTDTQYF. In DNA form, the CDR3 reads TGTGCCAGCAGCCCTCGGGGGGGGCCTCTCACAGATACGCAGTATTTT. The J gene is TRBJ2-3, the V gene TRBV9; 8 nucleotides match TRBD2. CDR3 size: 16 residues. V dropped 4 bases and J dropped 2; count of bases not matched to a gene: 9. CDR1 is SGDLS and CDR2 is YYNGEE in the germline V gene.

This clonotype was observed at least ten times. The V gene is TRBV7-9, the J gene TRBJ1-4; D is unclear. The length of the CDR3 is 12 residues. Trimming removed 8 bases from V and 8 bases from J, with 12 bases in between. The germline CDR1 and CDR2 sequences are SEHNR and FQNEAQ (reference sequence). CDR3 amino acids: CASSPVGEKLFF. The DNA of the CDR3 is TGTGCCAGCTCTCCGGTGGGGGAAAAACTGTTTTTT.

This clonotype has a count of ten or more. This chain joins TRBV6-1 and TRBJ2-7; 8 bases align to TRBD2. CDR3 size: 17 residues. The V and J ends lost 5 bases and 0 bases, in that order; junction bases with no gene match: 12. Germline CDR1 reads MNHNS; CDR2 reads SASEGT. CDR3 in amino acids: CASSPRAMGTSSYEQYF. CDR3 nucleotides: TGTGCCAGCAGTCCAAGGGCGATGGGGACTAGCTCCTACGAGCAGTACTTC.

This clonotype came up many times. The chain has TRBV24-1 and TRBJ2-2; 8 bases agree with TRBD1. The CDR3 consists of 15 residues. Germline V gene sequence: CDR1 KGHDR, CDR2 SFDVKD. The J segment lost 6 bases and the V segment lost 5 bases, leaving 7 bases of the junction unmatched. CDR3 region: CATSVLGQGPGELFF. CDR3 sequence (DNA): TGTGCCACCAGTGTCCTTGGACAGGGACCCGGGGAGCTGTTTTTT.